This T cell receptor beta chain derives from a study of blood T cell repertoires in COVID-19. The method was immunoSEQ multiplex PCR; TCRdb's version includes in-frame clones alone and lacks a portion of them. The sample has around 160,000 clones; roughly four fifths are singletons. J was trimmed by 1 base and V by 10 bases; bases with no gene match: 6. CDR3 length equals 14 residues. Germline V lookup: CDR1 SNHLY, CDR2 FYNNEI. J is TRBJ2-3 and V is TRBV2; 9 nucleotides line up with TRBD2. This TCR was recovered from a man in his fifties who had recovered from COVID-19. The sequencing sample was made of PBMCs or T cells enriched from blood (not recorded which). The CDR3 here is CATRAGGGTDTQYF. The DNA for the CDR3 is TGTGCCACCAGAGCGGGAGGCGGCACAGATACGCAGTATTTT.